This passage covers 18 T cell receptor beta chains from one sample sequenced in a study of cytomegalovirus exposure and HLA in healthy donors. The primer mix had 60 Vbeta and 13 Jbeta primers. TCRdb's copy holds only in-frame clones and misses some; the assay was immunoSEQ multiplex PCR. The data contain some 150,000 clones, roughly 80% of them singletons. Sample: PBMCs. The origin of the receptors is a man younger than 40 in good health and CMV-seropositive.

V is TRBV5-4 and J is TRBJ2-5; TRBD2 matches at 14 bases. V trimming: 3 bases; J trimming: 0 bases; junction bases outside the gene matches: 10. The germline V gene encodes CDR1 SGHNT and CDR2 YYREEE (reference sequence). CDR3 size: 19 residues. The CDR3 loop reads CASSSRTSGGSLYQETQYF. The CDR3 DNA follows: TGTGCCAGCAGCTCCCGGACTAGCGGGGGGTCCCTGTACCAAGAGACCCAGTACTTC.

This chain links TRBV6-6 with TRBJ1-3; D perhaps matches TRBD1 (6 bases). Germline loops: CDR1 MNHNY, CDR2 SVGAGI (reference sequence). The ends were cut back, 3 bases at V and 0 bases at J, with 12 bases in the middle. The CDR3 extends over 16 amino acids. The CDR3 here is CASSYVTGSSGNTIYF. CDR3 DNA: TGTGCCAGCAGTTATGTGACAGGAAGCTCTGGAAACACCATATATTTT.

V usage is TRBV12-5 and J usage is TRBJ1-2; D is unresolved. The length of the CDR3 is 13 residues. Germline values: CDR1 LGHNT, CDR2 FRNRAP. The ends were cut back, 3 bases at V and 7 bases at J, with 12 bases in the middle. DNA for the CDR3: TGTGCTAGTGGTTTACAGACGGACTTTGGCTACACCTTC. Protein: CASGLQTDFGYTF.

The rearrangement uses TRBV19 and TRBJ1-6; 8 bases map to TRBD1. The CDR3 extends over 15 amino acids. Trimming cost V 10 bases and J 0 bases; bases outside gene matches: 5. Germline V CDR1 and CDR2: LNHDA, SQIVND (reference sequence). CDR3 sequence: CATAGGLSYNSPLHF. The CDR3 bases are TGTGCCACCGCAGGGGGCCTCTCCTATAATTCACCCCTCCACTTT.

The chain employs TRBV6-6 and TRBJ1-1, with D unclear. Germline-derived CDR1 and CDR2 are MNHNY and SVGAGI (reference sequence). The CDR3 runs to 15 residues. V gave up 5 bases and J gave up 0 bases, with 13 bases separating them. The CDR3 reads CASSPRSIMNTEAFF. The CDR3 DNA reads as TGTGCCAGCAGTCCCCGAAGCATTATGAACACTGAAGCTTTCTTT.

The sample holds a few counts of this clone. V is TRBV2 and J is TRBJ2-2, with D unresolved. This CDR3 has 15 amino acids. Germline-derived CDR1 and CDR2 are SNHLY and FYNNEI. V lost 6 bases and J 0 bases, leaving 11 bases between the germline ends. In nucleotides, the CDR3 is TGTGCCAGCAGCCCGACTCGCTCGAACACCGGGGAGCTGTTTTTT. It codes for CASSPTRSNTGELFF.

The chain joins TRBV9 to TRBJ1-1; the D gene is possibly TRBD1 (6 bases). The CDR3 covers 13 residues. The germline CDR1 and CDR2 sequences are SGDLS and YYNGEE. Trimming stripped 4 bases from V and 5 bases from J, with 12 bases between. CDR3 loop: CASSPGGQTEAFF. CDR3 DNA sequence: TGTGCCAGCAGCCCCGGGGGGCAGACTGAAGCTTTCTTT.

The chain joins TRBV6-5 to TRBJ1-1; D ambiguous. CDR1 and CDR2 from the germline V gene are MNHEY and SVGAGI. This CDR3 has 14 residues. V shed 2 bases and J shed 11 bases, with 18 bases lying between them. For the CDR3, the DNA is TGTGCCAGCAGTTACCACTCTGAGGCGACGGTGGCTTTCTTT. Encoded protein: CASSYHSEATVAFF.

The chain combines TRBV9 with TRBJ2-7, with TRBD2 matching 16 bases. CDR1 is SGDLS, CDR2 YYNGEE, per germline. V trimming: 4 bases; J trimming: 5 bases; junction bases outside the gene matches: 6. CDR3 size: 16 residues. The CDR3 DNA reads TGTGCCAGCAGCTATGGGACTAGCGGGGGGGCAGACGAGCAGTACTTC. Translated, it gives CASSYGTSGGADEQYF. Full variable domain (missing parts from reference TRBV9 and TRBJ2-7): DSGVTQTPKHLITATGQRVTLRCSPRSGDLSVYWYQQSLDQGLQFLIQYYNGEERAKGNILERFSAQQFPDLHSELNLSSLELGDSALYFCASSYGTSGGADEQYFGPGTRLTVT.

The chain has TRBV9 and TRBJ1-1; D perhaps matches TRBD1 (6 bases). The V end lost 4 bases, the J end lost 5 bases, and 18 bases lay between the germline ends. Germline V gene sequence: CDR1 SGDLS, CDR2 YYNGEE. The CDR3 extends over 15 amino acids. CDR3 region: CASSPEDSFWTEAFF. The CDR3 DNA reads TGTGCCAGCAGCCCGGAGGACAGTTTCTGGACTGAAGCTTTCTTT. Complete variable domain (other parts from reference TRBV9 and TRBJ1-1): DSGVTQTPKHLITATGQRVTLRCSPRSGDLSVYWYQQSLDQGLQFLIQYYNGEERAKGNILERFSAQQFPDLHSELNLSSLELGDSALYFCASSPEDSFWTEAFFGQGTRLTVV.

A few counts support this clone. The chain is built from TRBV5-1 and TRBJ2-3; 8 nucleotides align to TRBD2. CDR1 SGHRS and CDR2 YFSETQ come from the germline V gene. The CDR3 is 17 residues long. V dropped 4 bases and J dropped 6; count of bases not matched to a gene: 16. CDR3 DNA: TGCGCCAGCAGCCCCGGGACTAGGGCGGGTGTTCGGGATACGCAGTATTTT. Its protein is CASSPGTRAGVRDTQYF.

The V call is TRBV12-5, the J call TRBJ2-1; 9 bases line up with TRBD2. V lost 6 bases to trimming and J lost 10 bases; unmatched junction nucleotides: 10. The CDR3 length is 14 residues. Germline V gene sequence: CDR1 LGHNT, CDR2 FRNRAP. The DNA of the CDR3 is TGTGCTAGTGGGACGCGGCGGGAGGGCCGAGAGCAGTTCTTC. Protein sequence: CASGTRREGREQFF.

This chain links TRBV30 with TRBJ2-2, with D unresolved. Trimming removed 4 bases from V and 6 bases from J, with 15 bases in between. CDR1 GTSNPN and CDR2 SVGIG come from the germline V gene (reference sequence). The CDR3 runs 14 residues. Written as DNA, the CDR3 is TGTGCCTGGAAGGTCTTACGGCGGTCCGGGGAGCTGTTTTTT. Its protein product is CAWKVLRRSGELFF. Complete variable domain (other parts from reference TRBV30 and TRBJ2-2): SQTIHQWPATLVQPVGSPLSLECTVEGTSNPNLYWYRQAAGRGLQLLFYSVGIGQISSEVPQNLSASRPQDRQFILSSKKLLLSDSGFYLCAWKVLRRSGELFFGEGSRLTVL.

The chain recombines TRBV18 with TRBJ1-5; 9 bases are a match to TRBD1. The CDR3 runs to 16 residues. The junction had 10 bases not matched to a gene; V was cut back by 3 bases and J by 7 bases. Germline V gene data show CDR1 as KGHSH and CDR2 as LQKENI. The chain's CDR3 is CASSPTRTGDQQPQHF. CDR3 bases: TGTGCCAGCTCACCGACTCGGACAGGGGATCAGCAGCCCCAGCATTTT.

The chain combines TRBV13 with TRBJ2-7, with 8 nucleotides matching TRBD1. The CDR3 contains 17 residues. V shed 2 bases, J shed 7 bases, and the junction held 16 bases outside the gene matches. Germline CDR1 is PRHDT and CDR2 is FYEKMQ (reference sequence). The CDR3 nucleotides are TGTGCCAGCAGCTTAAAGTTCTCGGGACAGGACCCGGGGGAGCAGTACTTC. Its protein is CASSLKFSGQDPGEQYF.

The chain employs TRBV15 and TRBJ1-2; no firm D call. The V end lost 1 base, the J end lost 3 bases, and 12 bases lay between the germline ends. The V gene's germline CDR1 is LNHNV and CDR2 YYDKDF (reference sequence). The CDR3 is 15 residues long. DNA for the CDR3: TGTGCCACCAGCAGAGTCACAACCCAAGACTATGGCTACACCTTC. This encodes CATSRVTTQDYGYTF.

The chain links TRBV13 to TRBJ2-7; D is possibly TRBD1 (5 bases). Trimming pared 2 bases from V and 3 bases from J, leaving 8 bases between. The germline gives CDR1 PRHDT, CDR2 FYEKMQ (reference sequence). The length of the CDR3 is 13 residues. The chain's CDR3 is CASSLQGDYEQYF. The CDR3 DNA sequence: TGTGCCAGCAGCTTACAAGGGGACTACGAGCAGTACTTC.

V and J are TRBV9 and TRBJ2-7; TRBD1 agrees at 9 bases. The J segment lost 7 bases and the V segment lost 4 bases, leaving 15 bases of the junction unmatched. Germline V CDR1 and CDR2: SGDLS, YYNGEE. This CDR3 contains 16 residues. CDR3 DNA: TGTGCCAGCAGCCCTAGATCCGGGACAGGGACCTTGGAGCAGTACTTC. It translates to CASSPRSGTGTLEQYF.